Listed below are T cell receptor beta chains from one sample, sequenced in a study of cytomegalovirus exposure and HLA in healthy donors. TCRdb's table, derived via immunoSEQ multiplex PCR, lists solely in-frame clones and lacks some. The sample contains more than 150,000 clones, approximately 88% of which appear only once. Source material: PBMCs. These receptors were collected from a woman between 45 and 65 years old in good health and CMV-seropositive. The CDR3 runs from the conserved cysteine through the conserved F or W. Fields, in order: V gene, D gene, J gene, clone size, CDR3 DNA, CDR3 protein. D genes are given only for firm matches. Size is omitted from some rows. Given values are once, few, many or a class for expanded clones.

>TRBV4-1|TRBD2|TRBJ2-3|NA
TGCGCCAGCAGCCCCGGGGGGGGAGATACGCAGTATTTT
CASSPGGGDTQYF
>TRBV7-2|NA|TRBJ1-1|NA
TGTGCCAGCAGCTTAAATGTTCGAGGACAAGAAGCTTTCTTT
CASSLNVRGQEAFF
>TRBV19|NA|TRBJ1-6|NA
TGTGCCAGTAGACCGTCGGGGGATTCGTATTCACCCCTCCACTTT
CASRPSGDSYSPLHF
>TRBV5-6|NA|TRBJ2-5|NA
TGTGCCAGCAGCCAGCTTCGGGACTACCAAGAGACCCAGTACTTC
CASSQLRDYQETQYF
>TRBV5-1|NA|TRBJ2-7|NA
TGCGCCAGCAGTTTCGAACAGGGCTACGAGCAGTACTTC
CASSFEQGYEQYF
>TRBV14|NA|TRBJ2-3|once
TGTGCCAGCAGGCCACGAGACAGTTCCACAGATACGCAGTATTTT
CASRPRDSSTDTQYF
>TRBV6-1|TRBD1|TRBJ2-6|NA
TGTGCCAGCAGTGAAGCGACCGGACAGGGGGCAACTGGGGCCAACGTCCTGACTTTC
CASSEATGQGATGANVLTF
>TRBV18|TRBD1|TRBJ2-7|NA
TGTGCCAGCTCACCACCCGGGACAGGGAGGGAGCAGTACTTC
CASSPPGTGREQYF
>TRBV9|NA|TRBJ1-2|NA
TGTGCCAGCAGCCCTTCCTGGCAGGCCCTCTTTGGCTACACCTTC
CASSPSWQALFGYTF
>TRBV5-1|NA|TRBJ1-1|NA
TGCGCCAGCACCCTCGGGTCGGGGGGCACTGAAGCTTTCTTT
CASTLGSGGTEAFF
>TRBV7-2|TRBD2|TRBJ2-7|NA
TGTGCCAGCAGCTCACGCGCCATTAGCGGGGGGGTCTACGAGCAGTACTTC
CASSSRAISGGVYEQYF
>TRBV5-6|TRBD1|TRBJ2-5|NA
TGTGCCAGCAGCTTACAGGGGGAAGAGACCCAGTACTTC
CASSLQGEETQYF
>TRBV2|TRBD1|TRBJ1-4|NA
TGTGCCAGCAGCCAGGGGGCAGCTAATGAAAAACTGTTTTTT
CASSQGAANEKLFF
>TRBV4-2|NA|TRBJ1-1|NA
TGTGCCAGCATGAGGGCAGCGAATTTGAACACTGAAGCTTTCTTT
CASMRAANLNTEAFF
>TRBV9|NA|TRBJ1-3|NA
TGTGCCAGCAGCGTAGGACAGTTCAGCTCTGGAAACACCATATATTTT
CASSVGQFSSGNTIYF
>TRBV13|NA|TRBJ2-1|NA
TGTGCCAGCAGCTTAAGACTGGACAATGAGCAGTTCTTC
CASSLRLDNEQFF
>TRBV21-1|NA|TRBJ2-2|NA
TGTGCCAGCAGCCTAGACAGGGCCGGGGAGCTGTTTTTT
CASSLDRAGELFF
>TRBV6-1|TRBD1|TRBJ1-6|NA
TGTGCCAGCAGTCCACGGGACAGATTCACCCTCCACTTT
CASSPRDRFTLHF
>TRBV7-9|NA|TRBJ2-7|NA
TGTGCCACACAATCAGTGAACGAGCAGTACTTC
CATQSVNEQYF
>TRBV19|TRBD2|TRBJ2-1|NA
TGTGCCAGTAGTTTGGGGACTAGCGGCTACAATGAGCAGTTCTTC
CASSLGTSGYNEQFF
>TRBV6-5|NA|TRBJ1-1|NA
TGTGCCAGCAGTGAGACGGGGACTGAAGCTTTCTTT
CASSETGTEAFF
>TRBV5-1|TRBD1|TRBJ1-1|NA
TGCGCCAGCAGCCAGGGGGTAAAGAACACTGAAGCTTTCTTT
CASSQGVKNTEAFF
>TRBV6-6|TRBD1|TRBJ1-5|NA
TGTGCCAGCAGGCCCAGGGGGCTTCATCAGCCCCAGCATTTT
CASRPRGLHQPQHF
>TRBV7-9|TRBD1|TRBJ1-1|NA
TGTGCCAGCAGCGGATCTACTTCCAGGGGGCGCGGGACTGAAGCTTTCTTT
CASSGSTSRGRGTEAFF
>TRBV4-2|NA|TRBJ1-3|NA
TGTGCCAGCAGCCAAGAATGGAGCTCTGGAAACACCATATATTTT
CASSQEWSSGNTIYF
>TRBV4-2|NA|TRBJ1-5|NA
TGTGCCAGCAGCCAAGATTTCGGGGGGAGTCAGCCCCAGCATTTT
CASSQDFGGSQPQHF
>TRBV10-3|NA|TRBJ2-7|NA
TGTGCCATCATGGGGGGAGCCTACGAGCAGTACTTC
CAIMGGAYEQYF
>TRBV7-9|TRBD1|TRBJ2-7|NA
TGTGCCAGCAGCCGACAGGGGGCGACGGGCGAGCAGTACTTC
CASSRQGATGEQYF
>TRBV7-2|TRBD2|TRBJ2-3|NA
TGTGCCAGCAGCTCCTGGACTAGCCGCACAGATACGCAGTATTTT
CASSSWTSRTDTQYF